This T cell receptor (beta chain) was identified in a study of T cell responses to AZD1222 COVID-19 vaccine. Second-dose schedules of about 4 or about 12 weeks were combined. Some clones are missing from TCRdb's copy, which holds only in-frame ones; the method was immunoSEQ multiplex PCR. Of tens of thousands of clones in the sample, 87% were seen once. The study's findings and limits: Spike-specific TCR breadth rose after two AZD1222 doses, and depth rose as well. Clonal diversity may have been underestimated in mostly white British donors. Spike was spanned by vaccine-associated CD4 TCRs, with dominance at 160-218 and 743-854.

A word on this clone: As yet, its antigen is unknown.

The germline CDR1 and CDR2 sequences are SGHTS and YDEGEE. V shed 0 bases, J shed 4 bases, and the junction held 7 bases outside the gene matches. This CDR3 comprises 15 residues. The sequence was obtained from an adult who received the AZD1222 COVID-19 vaccine. This sample comprised peripheral blood, obtained 28 days after the second AZD1222 dose. This chain links TRBV5-8 with TRBJ2-7; 7 bases map to TRBD1. CDR3 DNA sequence: TGTGCCAGCAGCTTGGGACAGGGACGAACTTACGAGCAGTACTTC. Translated: CASSLGQGRTYEQYF. The entire variable domain, with the rest obtained from reference TRBV5-8 and TRBJ2-7, is as follows: EAGVTQSPTHLIKTRGQQATLRCSPISGHTSVYWYQQALGLGLQFLLWYDEGEERNRGNFPPRFSGRQFPNYSSELNVNALELEDSALYLCASSLGQGRTYEQYFGPGTRLTVT.